This T cell receptor (beta chain) came from a study of blood T cell repertoires in COVID-19 (dated by TCRdb to the early 2020s). For context, the study as a whole: The collaborator samples originated in the United States, Italy and Spain and spanned the acute and convalescent phases of COVID-19. The material from the prospective study consisted of cDNA or gDNA derived from T cells, B-cell-depleted T cells, or PBMCs. Subjects who had been exposed to COVID-19, were actively infected with it, or had recovered from it provided the deeply sampled blood TCRbeta repertoires that made up the dataset. The repertoires were made available in a free public database intended to serve as a resource for research on the immune response to SARS-CoV-2. Samples were obtained from the ongoing ImmuneRACE study (first 160 participants) and from approximately 1,200 subjects provided by 6 global collaborators. Sample metadata almost always included a de-identified subject ID, COVID-19 status, age in years and sex. Where available, HLA class I and class II types were obtained from metadata supplied by the sample provider rather than from assay-based typing. Overall study outcomes, separate from this receptor: Clinical and demographic metadata were provided uncurated, with the amount varying by source and participant.

One collaborating source in Seattle enrolled patients during active infection and followed them longitudinally through the course of disease. Each collaborating institution followed its own protocols to collect whole blood in K2EDTA tubes. Collaborator samples were shipped for TCRbeta analysis as frozen whole blood, isolated PBMCs, or DNA extracted from either sample type. Reading the germline V gene gives CDR1 SGDLS and CDR2 YYNGEE. Trimming takes 7 bases off V and 1 base off J; junction bases not matched to a gene: 4. Including the terminal cysteine and phenylalanine, the CDR3 comprises 13 residues. Only the CDR3 region is kept as DNA, spanning 39 bases read in frame from base 1. A word on this clone: No antigen is known for it. No base quality values were provided; no much bigger clone lies one nucleotide off.

TCRbeta CDR3 regions were amplified from genomic DNA using the immunoSEQ Assay, a bias-controlled multiplex PCR. The source study handled its data this way. Nucleated cell counts per sample were estimated from amplification of reference gene primers within the assay. Sequence reads were collapsed and filtered to measure the absolute abundance of every unique TCRbeta CDR3 rearrangement. Productive Simpson clonality was computed per sample as the square root of Simpson's diversity index over productive rearrangements. Not all clones reach the TCRdb copy of this immuneACCESS table, which keeps in-frame sequences only. Checked studies attribute under half of the gap to unresolved V genes and leave the rest unexplained. The D gene and trimming were derived from the DNA, and the V and J assignments and clone size from that table. The sample profile shows under 250,000 clones; 92% of them were found once. The ten largest clones represent approximately 0.8% of the sample.

The chain was built from TRBV9 and TRBJ1-1, with 7 junctional bases fitting TRBD1. This clonotype originated in a man aged 25 to 45 with COVID-19, enrolled during active disease. The sequencing input was peripheral blood. The DNA sequence is given as TGTGCCAGCGCATGGACAGGGAACACTGAAGCTTTCTTT. It is translated as CASAWTGNTEAFF.